The 17 T cell receptor beta chains reported below all come from one sample, sequenced in a study of blood T cell repertoires in COVID-19. Assay used: immunoSEQ multiplex PCR; TCRdb lists only in-frame clones, some missing. Of around 200,000 clones in the sample, 70% to 90% were seen once. The sequenced sample was peripheral blood. The receptors originated from a man aged 40-50 years with active or convalescent COVID-19.

This clone was recorded only once. This chain connects TRBV7-9 to TRBJ1-6; possibly TRBD1 for D (5 bases). The CDR3 runs 14 residues. Germline-derived CDR1 and CDR2 are SEHNR and FQNEAQ (reference sequence). The ends were cut back, 5 bases at V and 7 bases at J, with 12 bases in the middle. CDR3 DNA: TGTGCCAGCAGCCCTCGGGAGGGGAATTCACCCCTCCACTTT. This codes for CASSPREGNSPLHF.

The gene calls are TRBV12-5 and TRBJ2-3; unclear D gene. The ends were cut back, 1 base at V and 4 bases at J, with 6 bases in the middle. The germline V gene encodes CDR1 LGHNT and CDR2 FRNRAP. This CDR3 is built from 13 residues. CDR3 coding DNA: TGTGCTAGTGGTTTGGGGGCCGCAGATACGCAGTATTTT. Translating gives CASGLGAADTQYF.

This sequence joins TRBV20-1 and TRBJ2-6, with D perhaps TRBD2 (5 bases). Germline V CDR1 and CDR2: DFQATT, SNEGSKA (reference sequence). Trimming took off 3 bases at V and 4 bases at J, with 10 bases between the two ends. CDR3 length: 14 residues. The CDR3 DNA reads as TGCAGTGCTAGTCGGGGATCCGGGGCCAACGTCCTGACTTTC. The encoded protein is CSASRGSGANVLTF.

J is TRBJ2-7 and V is TRBV29-1; a weak D match, TRBD1 (5 bases). Germline V gene sequence: CDR1 SQVTM, CDR2 ANQGSEA. V was pared by 5 bases and J by 0 bases, with 11 bases between. The CDR3 runs to 13 residues. The CDR3 sequence is CSVTTVSSYEQYF. The DNA for the CDR3 is TGCAGCGTTACGACAGTTTCCTCCTACGAGCAGTACTTC.

The rearrangement joins TRBV7-3 to TRBJ1-4; maybe TRBD1 (5 bases). Germline CDR1 is SGHTA and CDR2 is FQGTGA. The V and J ends lost 5 bases and 7 bases respectively, with 14 bases between them. The CDR3 has 14 amino acids. The CDR3 region is CASSIRTRCEKLFF. The CDR3 coding sequence is TGTGCCAGCAGCATCCGGACACGGTGTGAAAAACTGTTTTTT. Complete variable domain (other parts from reference TRBV7-3 and TRBJ1-4): GAGVSQTPSNKVTEKGKYVELRCDPISGHTALYWYRQSLGQGPEFLIYFQGTGAADDSGLPNDRFFAVRPEGSVSTLKIQRTERGDSAVYLCASSIRTRCEKLFFGSGTQLSVL.

The chain employs TRBV30 and TRBJ1-4, with D maybe TRBD1 (6 bases). V gave up 2 bases and J gave up 5 bases, with 15 bases separating them. In germline, CDR1 is GTSNPN, CDR2 SVGIG (reference sequence). The CDR3 loop spans 15 amino acids. The CDR3 spells CAWSPGAQGNEKLFF. CDR3 nucleotide sequence: TGTGCCTGGAGTCCAGGGGCCCAAGGAAATGAAAAACTGTTTTTT.

This clone was observed a handful of times. The rearrangement joins TRBV27 to TRBJ2-7, with D possibly matching TRBD1 (6 bases). Trimming took 3 bases from V and 2 from J, leaving 11 bases between them. The length of the CDR3 is 14 residues. Germline CDR1 and CDR2: MNHEY and SMNVEV (reference sequence). The CDR3, as DNA: TGTGCCAGCAGTTTTTCTTCAGGGGCCTACGAGCAGTACTTC. It yields the protein CASSFSSGAYEQYF.

There are a few counts of this clone. The chain links TRBV7-9 to TRBJ1-6, with D possibly matching TRBD1 (6 bases). Trimming left V 11 bases short and J 7 bases short, with 12 bases between. The germline CDR1 and CDR2 sequences are SEHNR and FQNEAQ (reference sequence). This CDR3 is 12 amino acids long. The DNA for the CDR3 is TGTGCCGGTAACAGGGAGAATTCACCCCTCCACTTT. Its protein product is CAGNRENSPLHF.

This chain connects TRBV28 to TRBJ2-1; 12 bases agree with TRBD1. The V segment lost 6 bases and the J segment 8 bases; nucleotides outside the gene matches: 8. Germline-derived CDR1 and CDR2 are MDHEN and SYDVKM. There are 15 residues in the CDR3. The CDR3 spells CASSPRDRGLHEQFF. The DNA for the CDR3 is TGTGCCAGCAGCCCCCGGGACAGGGGGCTTCATGAGCAGTTCTTC.

V gene TRBV12-3 or TRBV12-4 combines with J gene TRBJ2-5, with 7 nucleotides matching TRBD1. The CDR3 is 13 residues long. The J segment lost 3 bases and the V segment lost 5 bases, leaving 3 bases of the junction unmatched. This CDR3 reads CASSLDRKETQYF. DNA of the CDR3: TGTGCCAGCAGTCTGGACAGGAAAGAGACCCAGTACTTC.

As for this clone: The identical CDR3 is also encoded by other nucleotide sequences in the sample. This chain uses TRBV9 with TRBJ1-3; the D gene is possibly TRBD1 (5 bases). The CDR3 is 13 residues long. The ends were cut back, 3 bases at V and 1 base at J, with 5 bases in the middle. The germline gives CDR1 SGDLS, CDR2 YYNGEE. The CDR3 is CASSAGSGNTIYF. The CDR3 nucleotides read TGTGCCAGCAGCGCAGGGTCTGGAAACACCATATATTTT.

The chain links TRBV4-1 to TRBJ1-1; D remains ambiguous. This CDR3 is 12 amino acids long. CDR1 MGHRA and CDR2 YSYEKL come from the germline V gene. The germline V and J ends were trimmed by 0 bases and 8 bases, with 7 bases remaining between them. CDR3 region: CASSQEIGEAFF. The CDR3 DNA is TGCGCCAGCAGCCAAGAAATCGGGGAAGCTTTCTTT.

The rearrangement joins TRBV29-1 to TRBJ1-3; 7 bases fit TRBD1. The CDR3 is made up of 17 amino acids. The V segment lost 6 bases and the J segment 0 bases; nucleotides outside the gene matches: 14. Per the germline V gene, CDR1 is SQVTM and CDR2 is ANQGSEA. CDR3 sequence (DNA): TGCAGCGTCCAAGAGGGGGCGGGTAGGCACTCTGGAAACACCATATATTTT. This sequence encodes CSVQEGAGRHSGNTIYF.

The J gene is TRBJ2-3, the V gene TRBV19; D is ambiguous. CDR1 and CDR2 from the germline V gene are LNHDA and SQIVND (reference sequence). V was clipped by 5 bases and J by 1 base, with 4 bases between them. The CDR3 extends over 12 amino acids. CDR3: CASSPGTDTQYF. CDR3 DNA: TGTGCCAGTAGTCCGGGCACAGATACGCAGTATTTT.

CDR3 bases: TGTGCCAGCAACACAGACCCCATTTCACCCCTCCACTTT. Its protein is CASNTDPISPLHF. The chain is built from TRBV2 and TRBJ1-6; D is unresolved. Germline CDR1 SNHLY, CDR2 FYNNEI. V lost 7 bases and J 9 bases, leaving 13 bases between the germline ends. CDR3 length equals 13 residues.

The gene calls are TRBV18 and TRBJ1-2; D is perhaps TRBD1 (6 bases). V dropped 2 bases and J dropped 12 bases, with 16 bases sitting between them. The CDR3 spans 13 residues. Germline V gene lookup returns CDR1 KGHSH and CDR2 LQKENI. CDR3 sequence: CASSPGWTAADTF. The DNA for the CDR3 is TGTGCCAGCTCACCAGGGTGGACAGCCGCTGACACCTTC. Full variable domain (outside the CDR3, taken from reference TRBV18 and TRBJ1-2): NAGVMQNPRHLVRRRGQEARLRCSPMKGHSHVYWYRQLPEEGLKFMVYLQKENIIDESGMPKERFSAEFPKEGPSILRIQQVVRGDSAAYFCASSPGWTAADTFGSGTRLTVV.

The genes are TRBV19 and TRBJ1-5; D gene ambiguous. This CDR3 spans 14 amino acids. Trimming removed 1 base from V and 6 bases from J, with 10 bases in between. CDR1 LNHDA and CDR2 SQIVND come from the germline V gene (reference sequence). CDR3 sequence reads: CASSIGSAGQPQHF. As DNA, the CDR3 is TGTGCCAGTAGTATAGGAAGTGCCGGTCAGCCCCAGCATTTT.